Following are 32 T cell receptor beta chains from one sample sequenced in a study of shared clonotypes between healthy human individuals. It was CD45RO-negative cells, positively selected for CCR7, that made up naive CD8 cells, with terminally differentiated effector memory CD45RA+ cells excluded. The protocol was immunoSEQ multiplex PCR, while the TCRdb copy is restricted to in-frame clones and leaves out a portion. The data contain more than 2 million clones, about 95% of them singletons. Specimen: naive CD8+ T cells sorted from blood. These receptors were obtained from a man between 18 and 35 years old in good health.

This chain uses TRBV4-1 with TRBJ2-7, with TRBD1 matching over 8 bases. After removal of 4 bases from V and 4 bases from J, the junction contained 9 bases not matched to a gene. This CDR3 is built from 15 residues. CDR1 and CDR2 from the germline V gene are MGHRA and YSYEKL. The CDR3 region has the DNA TGCGCCAGCAGCCCTCGAGGGACAGGACTATACGAGCAGTACTTC. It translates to CASSPRGTGLYEQYF.

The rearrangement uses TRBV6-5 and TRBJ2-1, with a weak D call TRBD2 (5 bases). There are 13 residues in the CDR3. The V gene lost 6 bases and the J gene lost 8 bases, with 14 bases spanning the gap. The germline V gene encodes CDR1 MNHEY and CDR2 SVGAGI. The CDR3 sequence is CASSPSSWHEQFF. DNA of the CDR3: TGTGCCAGCAGCCCTAGCAGCTGGCATGAGCAGTTCTTC.

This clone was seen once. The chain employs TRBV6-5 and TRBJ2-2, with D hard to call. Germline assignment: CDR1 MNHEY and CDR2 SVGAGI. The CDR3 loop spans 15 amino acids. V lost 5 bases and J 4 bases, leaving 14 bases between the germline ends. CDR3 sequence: CASSPAHSSTGELFF. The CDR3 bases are TGTGCCAGCAGTCCAGCACATTCCAGCACCGGGGAGCTGTTTTTT.

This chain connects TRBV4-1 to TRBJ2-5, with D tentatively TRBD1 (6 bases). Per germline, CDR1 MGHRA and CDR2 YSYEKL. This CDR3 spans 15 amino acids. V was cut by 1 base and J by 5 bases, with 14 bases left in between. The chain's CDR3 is CASSQVTGYGETQYF. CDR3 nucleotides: TGCGCCAGCAGCCAAGTAACAGGGTATGGGGAGACCCAGTACTTC.

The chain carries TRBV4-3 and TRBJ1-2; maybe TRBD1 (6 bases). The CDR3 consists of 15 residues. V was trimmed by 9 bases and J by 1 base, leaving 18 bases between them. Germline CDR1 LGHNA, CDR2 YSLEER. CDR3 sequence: CASHTGQSHNYGYTF. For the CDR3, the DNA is TGCGCCAGTCATACTGGACAGTCACATAACTATGGCTACACCTTC.

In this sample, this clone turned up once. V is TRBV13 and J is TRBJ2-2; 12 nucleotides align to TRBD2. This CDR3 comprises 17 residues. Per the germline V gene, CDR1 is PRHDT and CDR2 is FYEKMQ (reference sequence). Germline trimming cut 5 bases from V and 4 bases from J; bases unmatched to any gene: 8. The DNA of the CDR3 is TGTGCCAGCAGCCCCTATTCTAGCGGGGGGGCCACCGGGGAGCTGTTTTTT. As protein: CASSPYSSGGATGELFF.

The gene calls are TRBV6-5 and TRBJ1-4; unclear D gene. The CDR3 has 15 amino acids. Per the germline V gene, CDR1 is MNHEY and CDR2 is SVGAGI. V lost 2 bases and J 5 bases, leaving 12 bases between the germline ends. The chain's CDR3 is CASSYRVGSNEKLFF. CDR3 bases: TGTGCCAGCAGTTACAGGGTCGGCAGCAATGAAAAACTGTTTTTT.

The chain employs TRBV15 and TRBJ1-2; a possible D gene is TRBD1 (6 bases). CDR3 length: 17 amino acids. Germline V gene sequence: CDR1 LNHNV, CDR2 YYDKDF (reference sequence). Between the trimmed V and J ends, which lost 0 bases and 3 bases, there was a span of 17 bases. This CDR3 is CATSRDRIGRGDYGYTF. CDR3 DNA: TGTGCCACCAGCAGAGATCGGATCGGCAGGGGAGACTATGGCTACACCTTC.

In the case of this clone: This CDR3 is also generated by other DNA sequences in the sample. The DNA for the CDR3 is TGTGCCAGCAGCGGAGGAAAAAACATTCAGTACTTC. Amino acids: CASSGGKNIQYF. The rearrangement joins TRBV9 to TRBJ2-4; D is ambiguous. Germline lookup yields CDR1 SGDLS and CDR2 YYNGEE. Trimming removed 3 bases at V and 4 bases at J, with 5 bases between. The CDR3 spans 12 residues. The full variable domain, with the rest looked up from reference TRBV9 and TRBJ2-4, is DSGVTQTPKHLITATGQRVTLRCSPRSGDLSVYWYQQSLDQGLQFLIQYYNGEERAKGNILERFSAQQFPDLHSELNLSSLELGDSALYFCASSGGKNIQYFGAGTRLSVL.

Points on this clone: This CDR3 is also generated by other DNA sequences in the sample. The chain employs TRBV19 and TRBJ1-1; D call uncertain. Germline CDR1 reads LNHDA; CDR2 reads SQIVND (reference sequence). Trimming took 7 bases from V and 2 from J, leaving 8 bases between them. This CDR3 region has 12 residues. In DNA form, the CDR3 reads TGTGCCAGTATGGAGGGAAACACTGAAGCTTTCTTT. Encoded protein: CASMEGNTEAFF. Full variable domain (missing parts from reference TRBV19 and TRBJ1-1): DGGITQSPKYLFRKEGQNVTLSCEQNLNHDAMYWYRQDPGQGLRLIYYSQIVNDFQKGDIAEGYSVSREKKESFPLTVTSAQKNPTAFYLCASMEGNTEAFFGQGTRLTVV.

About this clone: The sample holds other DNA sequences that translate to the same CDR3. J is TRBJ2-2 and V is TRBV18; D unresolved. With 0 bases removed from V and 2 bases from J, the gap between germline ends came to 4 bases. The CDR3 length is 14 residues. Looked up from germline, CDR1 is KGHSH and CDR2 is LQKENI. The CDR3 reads CASSPPENTGELFF. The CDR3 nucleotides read TGTGCCAGCTCACCACCTGAAAACACCGGGGAGCTGTTTTTT.

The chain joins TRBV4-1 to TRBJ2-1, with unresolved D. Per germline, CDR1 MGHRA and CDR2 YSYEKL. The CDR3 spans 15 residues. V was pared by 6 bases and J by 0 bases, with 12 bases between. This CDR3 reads CASRSVLTSYNEQFF. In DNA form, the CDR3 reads TGCGCCAGCAGATCGGTCCTAACCTCCTACAATGAGCAGTTCTTC.

Here the CDR3 reads CASSLLAGGPNEQFF. The CDR3 bases are TGTGCCAGCAGCTTACTAGCGGGAGGGCCTAATGAGCAGTTCTTC. The chain has TRBV5-6 and TRBJ2-1; 13 positions match TRBD2. Unmatched junction bases numbered 3, after V lost 2 bases and J lost 7 bases. Germline V lookup: CDR1 SGHDT, CDR2 YYEEEE. This CDR3 is 15 amino acids long.

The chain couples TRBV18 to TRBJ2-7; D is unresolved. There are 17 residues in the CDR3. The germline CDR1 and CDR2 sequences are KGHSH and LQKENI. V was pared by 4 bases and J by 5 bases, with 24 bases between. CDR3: CASSRTGVPLPVDEQYF. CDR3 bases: TGTGCCAGCTCACGGACGGGCGTCCCCCTACCCGTGGACGAGCAGTACTTC.

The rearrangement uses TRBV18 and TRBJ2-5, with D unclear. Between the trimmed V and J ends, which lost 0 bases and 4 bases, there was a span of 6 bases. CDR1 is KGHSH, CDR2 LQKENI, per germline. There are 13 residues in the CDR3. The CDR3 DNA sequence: TGTGCCAGCTCACCACCTCCTGGAGAGACCCAGTACTTC. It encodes CASSPPPGETQYF.

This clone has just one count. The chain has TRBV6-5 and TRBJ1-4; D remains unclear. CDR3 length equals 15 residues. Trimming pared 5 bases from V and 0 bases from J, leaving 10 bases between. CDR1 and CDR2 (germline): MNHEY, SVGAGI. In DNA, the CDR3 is TGTGCCAGCAGTCACGCGGAAGCAACTAATGAAAAACTGTTTTTT. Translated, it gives CASSHAEATNEKLFF.

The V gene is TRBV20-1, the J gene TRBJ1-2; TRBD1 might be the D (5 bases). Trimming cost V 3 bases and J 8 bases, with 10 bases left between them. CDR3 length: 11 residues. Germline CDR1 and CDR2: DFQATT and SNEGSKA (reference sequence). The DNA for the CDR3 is TGCAGTGCTAGGGACATGTCGGGCTACACCTTC. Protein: CSARDMSGYTF.

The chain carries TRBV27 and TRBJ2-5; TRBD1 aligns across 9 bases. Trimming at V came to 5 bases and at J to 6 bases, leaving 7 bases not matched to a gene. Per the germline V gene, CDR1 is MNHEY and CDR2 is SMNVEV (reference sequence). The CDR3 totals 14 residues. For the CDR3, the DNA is TGTGCCAGCAGTCAATTACAGGGGGCCAAGACCCAGTACTTC. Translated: CASSQLQGAKTQYF.

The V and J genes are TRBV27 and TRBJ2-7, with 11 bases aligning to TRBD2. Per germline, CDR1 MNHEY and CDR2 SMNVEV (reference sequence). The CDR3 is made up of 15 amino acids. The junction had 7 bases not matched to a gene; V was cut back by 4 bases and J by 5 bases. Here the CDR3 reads CASSWASGGTHEQYF. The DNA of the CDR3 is TGTGCCAGCAGTTGGGCTAGCGGGGGGACACACGAGCAGTACTTC.

The chain's CDR3 is CASSQVGISSGSYNSPLHF. CDR3 in DNA: TGCGCCAGCAGCCAAGTCGGGATCAGTTCCGGCTCCTATAATTCACCCCTCCACTTT. The rearrangement links TRBV4-1 to TRBJ1-6, with D hard to call. V was trimmed by 1 base and J by 0 bases, leaving 16 bases between them. CDR1 and CDR2 (germline): MGHRA, YSYEKL. The CDR3 has 19 amino acids.

CDR3 residues: CASSVAEGDGYTF. The CDR3 bases are TGTGCCAGCAGCGTAGCTGAGGGGGATGGCTACACCTTC. The V gene is TRBV9, the J gene TRBJ1-2, with D perhaps TRBD1 (6 bases). The CDR3 length is 13 residues. The V end was cut by 0 bases, the J end by 6 bases, with 9 bases between. The germline V gene has CDR1 SGDLS and CDR2 YYNGEE.

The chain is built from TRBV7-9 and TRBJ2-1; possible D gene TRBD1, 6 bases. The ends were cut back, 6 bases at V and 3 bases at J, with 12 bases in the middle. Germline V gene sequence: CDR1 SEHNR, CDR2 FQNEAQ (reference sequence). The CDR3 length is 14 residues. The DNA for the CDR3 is TGTGCCAGCAGTTCCCGGACAGTCTACAATGAGCAGTTCTTC. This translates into CASSSRTVYNEQFF.

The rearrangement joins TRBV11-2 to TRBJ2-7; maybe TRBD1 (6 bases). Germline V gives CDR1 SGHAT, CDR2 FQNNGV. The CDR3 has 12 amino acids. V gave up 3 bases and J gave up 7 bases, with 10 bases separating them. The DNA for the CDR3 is TGTGCCAGCAGCTTCGCAGGGGTTGAGCAGTACTTC. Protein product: CASSFAGVEQYF.

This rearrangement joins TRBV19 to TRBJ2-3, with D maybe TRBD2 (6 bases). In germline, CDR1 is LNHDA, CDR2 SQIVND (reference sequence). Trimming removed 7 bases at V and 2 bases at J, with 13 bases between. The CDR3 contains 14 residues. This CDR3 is CASTTSHLTDTQYF. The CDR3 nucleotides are TGTGCCAGTACGACTAGTCACCTCACAGATACGCAGTATTTT.

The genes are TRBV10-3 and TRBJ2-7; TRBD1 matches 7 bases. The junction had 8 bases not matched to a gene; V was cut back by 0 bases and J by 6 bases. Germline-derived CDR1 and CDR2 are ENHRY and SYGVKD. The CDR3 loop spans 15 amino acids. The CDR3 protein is CAISESGDRVIEQYF. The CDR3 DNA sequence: TGTGCCATCAGTGAGTCGGGAGACAGGGTGATCGAGCAGTACTTC.

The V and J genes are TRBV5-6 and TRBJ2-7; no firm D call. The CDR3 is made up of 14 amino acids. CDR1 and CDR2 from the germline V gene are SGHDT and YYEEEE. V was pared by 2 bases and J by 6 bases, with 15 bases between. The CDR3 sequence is CASSFPIPGSEQYF. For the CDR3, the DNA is TGTGCCAGCAGCTTTCCTATACCCGGCTCCGAGCAGTACTTC.

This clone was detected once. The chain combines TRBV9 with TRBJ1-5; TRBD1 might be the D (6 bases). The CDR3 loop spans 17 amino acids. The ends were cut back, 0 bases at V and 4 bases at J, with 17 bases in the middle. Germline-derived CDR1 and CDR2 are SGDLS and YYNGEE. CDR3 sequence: CASSVAGGQAENQPQHF. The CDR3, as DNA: TGTGCCAGCAGCGTAGCCGGGGGGCAGGCCGAGAATCAGCCCCAGCATTTT.

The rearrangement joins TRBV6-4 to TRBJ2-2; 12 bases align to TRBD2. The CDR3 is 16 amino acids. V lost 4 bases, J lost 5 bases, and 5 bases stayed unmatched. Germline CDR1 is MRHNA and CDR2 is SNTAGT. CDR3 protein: CASSGKGLAGTGELFF. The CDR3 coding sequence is TGTGCCAGCAGTGGCAAGGGACTAGCGGGTACCGGGGAGCTGTTTTTT.

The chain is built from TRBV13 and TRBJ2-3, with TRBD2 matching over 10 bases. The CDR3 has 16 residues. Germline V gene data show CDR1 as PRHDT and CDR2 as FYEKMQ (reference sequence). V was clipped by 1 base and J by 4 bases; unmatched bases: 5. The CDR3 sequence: CASSLVAGGPSDTQYF. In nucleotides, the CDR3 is TGTGCCAGCAGCTTAGTAGCGGGAGGTCCGTCAGATACGCAGTATTTT.

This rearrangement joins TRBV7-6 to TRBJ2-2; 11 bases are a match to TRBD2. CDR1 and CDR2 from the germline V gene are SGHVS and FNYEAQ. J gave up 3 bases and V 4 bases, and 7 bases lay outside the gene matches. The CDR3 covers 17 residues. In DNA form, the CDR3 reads TGTGCCAGCAGCTCTGTAGCGGGAGGGCCGGACACCGGGGAGCTGTTTTTT. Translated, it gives CASSSVAGGPDTGELFF.

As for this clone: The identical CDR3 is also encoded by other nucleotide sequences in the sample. The CDR3 spells CASTLTRSPYNEQFF. As DNA, the CDR3 is TGTGCCAGCACCTTGACTAGATCGCCCTACAATGAGCAGTTCTTC. The V call is TRBV2, the J call TRBJ2-1, with D perhaps matching TRBD2 (6 bases). The CDR3 runs to 15 residues. Germline CDR1 is SNHLY and CDR2 is FYNNEI. V was cut by 7 bases and J by 2 bases, with 15 bases left in between.

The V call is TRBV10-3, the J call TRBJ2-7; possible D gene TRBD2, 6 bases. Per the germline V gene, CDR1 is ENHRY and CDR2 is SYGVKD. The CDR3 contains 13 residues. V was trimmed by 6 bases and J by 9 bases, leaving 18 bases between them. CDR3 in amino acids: CAISLNAREAQYF. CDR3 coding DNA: TGTGCCATCAGCCTTAACGCCAGGGAGGCGCAGTACTTC.